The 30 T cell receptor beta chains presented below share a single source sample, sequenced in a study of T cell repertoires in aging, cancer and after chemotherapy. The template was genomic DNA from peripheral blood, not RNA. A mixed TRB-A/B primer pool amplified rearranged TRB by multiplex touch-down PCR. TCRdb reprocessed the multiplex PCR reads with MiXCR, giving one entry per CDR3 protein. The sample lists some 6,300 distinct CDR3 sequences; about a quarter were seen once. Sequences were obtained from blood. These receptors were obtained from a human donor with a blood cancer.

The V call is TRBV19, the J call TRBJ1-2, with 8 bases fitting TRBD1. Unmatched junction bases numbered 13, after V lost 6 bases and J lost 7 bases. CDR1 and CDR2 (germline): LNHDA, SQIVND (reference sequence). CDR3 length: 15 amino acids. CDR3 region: CASRTSETGVAGYTF. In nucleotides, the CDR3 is TGTGCCAGTAGAACCTCTGAGACAGGGGTGGCTGGCTACACCTTC.

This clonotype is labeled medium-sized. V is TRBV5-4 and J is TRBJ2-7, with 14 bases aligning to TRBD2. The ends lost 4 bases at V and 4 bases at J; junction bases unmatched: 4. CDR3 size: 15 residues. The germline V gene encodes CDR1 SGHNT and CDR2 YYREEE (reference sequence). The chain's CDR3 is CASSRLAGGLYEQYF. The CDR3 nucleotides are TGTGCCAGCAGCCGACTAGCGGGAGGGTTGTACGAGCAGTACTTC.

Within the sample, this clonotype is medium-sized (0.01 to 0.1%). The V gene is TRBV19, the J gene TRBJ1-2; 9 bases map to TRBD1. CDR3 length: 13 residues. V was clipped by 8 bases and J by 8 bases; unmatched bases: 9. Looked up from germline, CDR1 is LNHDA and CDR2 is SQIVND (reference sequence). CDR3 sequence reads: CASRPDRGLGYTF. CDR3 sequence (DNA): TGTGCCAGTCGACCGGACAGGGGCCTCGGCTACACCTTC.

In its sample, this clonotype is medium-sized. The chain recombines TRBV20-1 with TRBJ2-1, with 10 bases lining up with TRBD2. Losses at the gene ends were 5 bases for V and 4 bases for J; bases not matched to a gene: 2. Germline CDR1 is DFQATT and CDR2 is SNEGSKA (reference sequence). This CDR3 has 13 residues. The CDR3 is CSASLAGYNEQFF. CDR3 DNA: TGCAGTGCTTCACTAGCGGGATACAATGAGCAGTTCTTC.

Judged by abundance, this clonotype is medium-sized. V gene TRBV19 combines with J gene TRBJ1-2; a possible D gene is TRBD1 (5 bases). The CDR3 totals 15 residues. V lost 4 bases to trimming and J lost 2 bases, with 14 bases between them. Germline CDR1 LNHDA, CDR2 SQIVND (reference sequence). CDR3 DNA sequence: TGTGCCAGTAGTACCACAGGACGGCGAAACTATGGCTACACCTTC. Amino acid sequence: CASSTTGRRNYGYTF.

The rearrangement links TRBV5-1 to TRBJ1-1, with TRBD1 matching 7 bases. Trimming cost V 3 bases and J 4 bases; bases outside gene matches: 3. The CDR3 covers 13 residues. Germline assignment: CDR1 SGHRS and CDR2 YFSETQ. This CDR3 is CASSYTGATEAFF. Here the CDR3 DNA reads TGCGCCAGCAGCTATACAGGGGCCACTGAAGCTTTCTTT.

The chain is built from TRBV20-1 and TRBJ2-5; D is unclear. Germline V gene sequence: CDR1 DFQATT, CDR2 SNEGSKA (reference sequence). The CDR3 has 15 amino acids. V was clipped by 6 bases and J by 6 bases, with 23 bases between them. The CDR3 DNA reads TGCAGTGCCCGAGAGGCCTCCCGAGAGAGGAAGACCCAGTACTTC. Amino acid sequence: CSAREASRERKTQYF.

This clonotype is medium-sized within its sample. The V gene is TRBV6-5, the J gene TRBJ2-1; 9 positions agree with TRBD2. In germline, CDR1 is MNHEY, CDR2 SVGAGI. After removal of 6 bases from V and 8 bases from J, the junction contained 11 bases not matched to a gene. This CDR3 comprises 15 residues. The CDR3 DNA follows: TGTGCCAGCAGGGATAGCGGGAGCGGCTTCTATGAGCAGTTCTTC. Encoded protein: CASRDSGSGFYEQFF.

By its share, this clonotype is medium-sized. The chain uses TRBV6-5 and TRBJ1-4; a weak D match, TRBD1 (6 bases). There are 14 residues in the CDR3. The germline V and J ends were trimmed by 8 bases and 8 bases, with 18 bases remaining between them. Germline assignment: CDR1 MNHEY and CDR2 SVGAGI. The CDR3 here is CASSLKRGREKLFF. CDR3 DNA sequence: TGTGCCAGCTCACTAAAGAGGGGGAGGGAAAAACTGTTTTTT.

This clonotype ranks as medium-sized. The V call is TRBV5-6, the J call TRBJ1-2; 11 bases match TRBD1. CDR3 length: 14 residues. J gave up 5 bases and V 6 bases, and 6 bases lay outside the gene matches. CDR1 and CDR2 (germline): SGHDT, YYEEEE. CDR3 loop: CASITGQGGYGYTF. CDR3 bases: TGTGCCAGCATTACGGGACAGGGGGGATATGGCTACACCTTC.

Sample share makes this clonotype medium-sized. Here the CDR3 reads CASIKTGISYEQYF. DNA of the CDR3: TGTGCCAGCATTAAGACAGGTATCTCCTACGAGCAGTACTTC. The chain links TRBV6-2 or TRBV6-3 to TRBJ2-7; TRBD1 is a possible D gene (6 bases). This CDR3 region has 14 residues. Per the germline V gene, CDR1 is MNHEY and CDR2 is SVGEGT. Trimming left V 7 bases short and J 0 bases short, with 13 bases between.

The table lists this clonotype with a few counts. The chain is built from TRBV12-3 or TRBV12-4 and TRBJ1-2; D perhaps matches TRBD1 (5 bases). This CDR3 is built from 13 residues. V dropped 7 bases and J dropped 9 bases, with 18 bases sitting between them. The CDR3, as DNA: TGTGCCAGCATCCTCCGGGGCAGGGAAAGCTACACCTTC. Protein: CASILRGRESYTF.

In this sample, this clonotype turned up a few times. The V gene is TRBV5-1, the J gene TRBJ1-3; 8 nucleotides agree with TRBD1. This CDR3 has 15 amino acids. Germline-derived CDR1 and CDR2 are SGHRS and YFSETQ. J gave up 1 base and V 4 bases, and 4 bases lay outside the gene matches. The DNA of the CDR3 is TGCGCCAGCAGCCAACAGGGGGTATCTGGAAACACCATATATTTT. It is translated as CASSQQGVSGNTIYF.

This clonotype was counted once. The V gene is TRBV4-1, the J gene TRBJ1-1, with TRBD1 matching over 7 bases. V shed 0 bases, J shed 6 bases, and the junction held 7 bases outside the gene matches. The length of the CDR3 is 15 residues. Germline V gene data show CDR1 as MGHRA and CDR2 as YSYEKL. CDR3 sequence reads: CASSQEAGGGPEAFF. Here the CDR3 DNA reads TGCGCCAGCAGCCAAGAGGCAGGGGGGGGCCCTGAAGCTTTCTTT.

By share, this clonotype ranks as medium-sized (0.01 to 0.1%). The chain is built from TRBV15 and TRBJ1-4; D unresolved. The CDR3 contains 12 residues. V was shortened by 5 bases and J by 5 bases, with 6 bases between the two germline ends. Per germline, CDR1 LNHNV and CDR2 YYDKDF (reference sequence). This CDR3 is CATSRVNEKLFF. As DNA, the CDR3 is TGTGCCACCAGCCGGGTAAATGAAAAACTGTTTTTT.

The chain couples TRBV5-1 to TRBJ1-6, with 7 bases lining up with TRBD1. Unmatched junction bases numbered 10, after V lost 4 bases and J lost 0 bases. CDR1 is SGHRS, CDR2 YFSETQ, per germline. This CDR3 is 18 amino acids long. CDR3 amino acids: CASSVTGTANSYNSPLHF. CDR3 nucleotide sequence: TGCGCCAGCAGCGTTACCGGGACAGCGAACTCCTATAATTCACCCCTCCACTTT. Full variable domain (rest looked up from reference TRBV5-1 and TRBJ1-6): KAGVTQTPRYLIKTRGQQVTLSCSPISGHRSVSWYQQTPGQGLQFLFEYFSETQRNKGNFPGRFSGRQFSNSRSEMNVSTLELGDSALYLCASSVTGTANSYNSPLHFGNGTRLTVT.

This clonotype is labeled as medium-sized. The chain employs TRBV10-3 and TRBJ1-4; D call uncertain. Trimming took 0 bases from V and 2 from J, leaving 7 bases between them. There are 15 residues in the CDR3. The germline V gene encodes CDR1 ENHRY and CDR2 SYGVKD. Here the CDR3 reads CAISESGPTNEKLFF. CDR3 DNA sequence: TGTGCCATCAGTGAGTCAGGGCCCACTAATGAAAAACTGTTTTTT.

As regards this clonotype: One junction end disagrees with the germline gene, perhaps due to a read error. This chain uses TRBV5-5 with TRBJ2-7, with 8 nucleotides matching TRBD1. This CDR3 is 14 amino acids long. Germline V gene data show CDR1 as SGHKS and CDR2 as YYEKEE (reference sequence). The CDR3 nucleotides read TGCGCCAGCAGCCAAGGAGACAGGGGCTACGAGCAGTACTTC. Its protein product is CASSQGDRGYEQYF.

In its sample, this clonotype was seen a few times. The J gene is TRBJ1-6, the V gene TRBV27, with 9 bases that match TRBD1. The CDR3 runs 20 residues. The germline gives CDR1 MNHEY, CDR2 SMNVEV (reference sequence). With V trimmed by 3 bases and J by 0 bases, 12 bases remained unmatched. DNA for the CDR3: TGTGCCAGCAGTTTTCGTTCCGGGACAGGGCTCAGCTCCTATAATTCACCCCTCCACTTT. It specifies CASSFRSGTGLSSYNSPLHF.

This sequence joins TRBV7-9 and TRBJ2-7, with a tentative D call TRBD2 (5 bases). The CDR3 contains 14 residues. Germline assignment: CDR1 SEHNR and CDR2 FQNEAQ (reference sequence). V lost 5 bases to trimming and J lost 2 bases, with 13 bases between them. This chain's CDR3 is CASSPILEAYEQYF. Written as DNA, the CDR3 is TGTGCCAGCAGCCCGATTCTGGAGGCCTACGAGCAGTACTTC.

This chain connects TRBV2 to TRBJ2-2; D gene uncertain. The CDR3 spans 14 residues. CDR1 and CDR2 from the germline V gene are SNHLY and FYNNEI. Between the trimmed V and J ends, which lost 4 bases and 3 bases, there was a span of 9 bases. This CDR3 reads CASSGMTYTGELFF. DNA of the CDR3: TGTGCCAGCAGTGGGATGACGTACACCGGGGAGCTGTTTTTT.

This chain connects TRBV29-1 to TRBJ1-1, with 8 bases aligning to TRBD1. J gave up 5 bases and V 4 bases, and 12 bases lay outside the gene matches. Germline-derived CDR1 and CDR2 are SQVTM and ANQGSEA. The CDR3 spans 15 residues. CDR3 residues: CSVGGVQGVETEAFF. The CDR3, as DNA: TGCAGCGTTGGGGGGGTACAGGGGGTTGAGACTGAAGCTTTCTTT.

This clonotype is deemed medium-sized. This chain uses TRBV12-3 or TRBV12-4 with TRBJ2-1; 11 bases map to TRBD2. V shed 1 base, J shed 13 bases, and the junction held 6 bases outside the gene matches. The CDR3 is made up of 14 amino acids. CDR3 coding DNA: TGTGCCAGCAGTTTAGTCGGACTAGCGGGTTCTCAGTTCTTC. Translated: CASSLVGLAGSQFF.

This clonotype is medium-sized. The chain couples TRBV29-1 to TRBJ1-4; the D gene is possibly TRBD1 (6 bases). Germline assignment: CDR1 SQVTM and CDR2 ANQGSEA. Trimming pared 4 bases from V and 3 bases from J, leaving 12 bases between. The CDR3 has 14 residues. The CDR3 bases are TGCAGCGTTGGGGGGGGCTCGGCTAATGAAAAACTGTTTTTT. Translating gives CSVGGGSANEKLFF.

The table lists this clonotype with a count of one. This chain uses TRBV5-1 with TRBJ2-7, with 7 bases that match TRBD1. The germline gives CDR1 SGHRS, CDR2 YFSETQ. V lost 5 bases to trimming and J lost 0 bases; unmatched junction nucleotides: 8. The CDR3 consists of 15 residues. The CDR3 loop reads CASRPRQGLSYEQYF. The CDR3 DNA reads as TGCGCCAGCAGACCCCGACAGGGCCTCTCCTACGAGCAGTACTTC. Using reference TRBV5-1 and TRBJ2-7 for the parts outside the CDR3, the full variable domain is KAGVTQTPRYLIKTRGQQVTLSCSPISGHRSVSWYQQTPGQGLQFLFEYFSETQRNKGNFPGRFSGRQFSNSRSEMNVSTLELGDSALYLCASRPRQGLSYEQYFGPGTRLTVT.

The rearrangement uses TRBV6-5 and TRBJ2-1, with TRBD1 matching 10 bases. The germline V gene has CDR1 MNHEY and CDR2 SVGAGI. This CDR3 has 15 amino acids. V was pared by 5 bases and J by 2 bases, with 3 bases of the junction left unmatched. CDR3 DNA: TGTGCCAGCAGTACCGGGACAGGGGCCTACAATGAGCAGTTCTTC. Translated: CASSTGTGAYNEQFF.

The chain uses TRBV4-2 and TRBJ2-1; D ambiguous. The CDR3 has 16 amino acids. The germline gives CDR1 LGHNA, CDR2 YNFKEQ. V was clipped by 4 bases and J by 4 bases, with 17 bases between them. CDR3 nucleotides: TGTGCCAGCAGCCTGACATCAGCGACGGATTACAATGAGCAGTTCTTC. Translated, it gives CASSLTSATDYNEQFF.

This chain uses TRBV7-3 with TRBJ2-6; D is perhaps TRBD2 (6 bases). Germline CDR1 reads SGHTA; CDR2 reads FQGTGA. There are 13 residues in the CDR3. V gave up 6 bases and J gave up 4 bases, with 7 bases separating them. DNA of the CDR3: TGTGCCAGCAGTGGAGGGGGGGCCAACGTCCTGACTTTC. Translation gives CASSGGGANVLTF.

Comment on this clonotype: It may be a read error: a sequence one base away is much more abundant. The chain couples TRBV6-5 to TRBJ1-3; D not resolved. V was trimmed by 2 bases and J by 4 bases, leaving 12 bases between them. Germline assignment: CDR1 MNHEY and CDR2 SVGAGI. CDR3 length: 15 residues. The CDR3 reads CASSYSMAVGNTIYF. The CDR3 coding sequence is TGTGCCAGCAGTTACAGTATGGCAGTCGGAAACACCATATATTTT.

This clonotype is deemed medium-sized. This CDR3 is CSVRTGHAEAFF. DNA for the CDR3: TGCAGCGTCCGGACAGGCCACGCTGAAGCTTTCTTT. The chain recombines TRBV29-1 with TRBJ1-1; TRBD1 matches 7 bases. The CDR3 is made up of 12 amino acids. CDR1 is SQVTM, CDR2 ANQGSEA, per germline. Germline trimming cut 6 bases from V and 6 bases from J; bases unmatched to any gene: 7.